This T cell receptor (beta chain) was identified during a study of Graves' ophthalmopathy and Graves' hyperthyroidism. Amplified material comprised TCR beta CDR3 regions derived from RNA transcripts. First-round RT-PCR employed HTBI primers, with a second-round multiplex PCR after it. TCRdb recomputed calls from the multiplex PCR reads with MiXCR, one row per CDR3 protein. The table lists a few hundred thousand distinct CDR3 sequences, about 40% of them singletons, with about 4% in the top ten. Study-wide findings and caveats: The majority of expanded thyroid clonotypes above 0.001 frequency also occurred in blood.

The hyperthyroidism patients had a new diagnosis of under 2 months' duration and were aged 18 to 65. There are a few counts of this clonotype. Its antigen remains unidentified. Trimming stripped 3 bases from V and 2 bases from J, with 11 bases between. The CDR3 extends over 15 amino acids. Germline CDR1 SQVTM, CDR2 ANQGSEA. This TCR came from an adult man with Graves' hyperthyroidism. The specimen sequenced was peripheral blood or thyroid tissue (not recorded which). The chain is built from TRBV29-1 and TRBJ2-6; D possibly matches TRBD1 or TRBD2 (5 bases each). The CDR3 region has the DNA TGCAGCGTTGAGGCTGGGACGGCTGGGGCCAACGTCCTGACTTTC. Translated, it gives CSVEAGTAGANVLTF.